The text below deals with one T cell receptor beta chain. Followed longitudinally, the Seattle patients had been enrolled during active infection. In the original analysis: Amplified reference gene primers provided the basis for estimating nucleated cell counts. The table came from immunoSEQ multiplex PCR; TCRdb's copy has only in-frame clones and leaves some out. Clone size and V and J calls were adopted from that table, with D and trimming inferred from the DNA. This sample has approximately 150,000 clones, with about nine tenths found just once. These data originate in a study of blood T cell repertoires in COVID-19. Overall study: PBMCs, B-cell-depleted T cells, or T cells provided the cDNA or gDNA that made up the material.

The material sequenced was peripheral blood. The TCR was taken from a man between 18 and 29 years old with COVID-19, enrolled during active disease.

The DNA for the CDR3 is TGTGCCAGCGGGCGGGGCAGTCAAGAGACCCAGTACTTC. Amino acid sequence: CASGRGSQETQYF. This chain joins TRBV27 and TRBJ2-5; possibly TRBD2 for D (6 bases). The germline V gene has CDR1 MNHEY and CDR2 SMNVEV (reference sequence). The CDR3 spans 13 residues. Trimming pared 8 bases from V and 2 bases from J, leaving 12 bases between.